This T cell receptor (beta chain) was obtained from a study of blood T cell repertoires in COVID-19. In germline, CDR1 is LGHDT, CDR2 YNNKEL (reference sequence). CDR3 size: 13 residues. Trimming took off 3 bases at V and 8 bases at J, with 11 bases between the two ends. Cohort 3 recovery required two negative PCRs, clearance, or symptom resolution. Clones were read by immunoSEQ multiplex PCR, and TCRdb kept only the in-frame ones, dropping some. Among around 250,000 clones listed, approximately 86% were seen once. The rearrangement uses TRBV3-1 (or the pseudogene TRBV3-2) and TRBJ1-5; D perhaps matches TRBD1 (6 bases). The sample comprised PBMCs or T cells enriched from blood (not recorded which). The receptor was isolated from a woman aged 45-59 years who had recovered from COVID-19. In DNA form, the CDR3 reads TGTGCCAGCAGCCAGCAGGGGAGGGAGCCCCAGCATTTT. It is translated as CASSQQGREPQHF.